These 16 T cell receptor beta chains were sequenced from one sample in a study of T cell changes during pregnancy in multiple sclerosis. TCRdb's table, derived via immunoSEQ multiplex PCR, lists solely in-frame clones and lacks some. The sample has fewer than 45,000 clones; roughly 92% are singletons. Sequencing was performed on CD4+ T cells from peripheral blood mononuclear cells, taken in the first trimester of pregnancy. These receptors all stem from a female donor with multiple sclerosis, enrolled in a pregnancy study.

The chain uses TRBV7-2 and TRBJ2-7; TRBD2 aligns across 12 bases. Germline-derived CDR1 and CDR2 are SGHTA and FQGNSA. With V trimmed by 5 bases and J by 7 bases, 9 bases remained unmatched. CDR3 length: 15 amino acids. CDR3 sequence: CASSIRTSGMGEQYF. The CDR3 DNA reads as TGTGCCAGCAGCATAAGGACTAGCGGGATGGGGGAGCAGTACTTC.

The chain uses TRBV27 and TRBJ2-2; 12 bases fit TRBD2. CDR3 size: 17 residues. Unmatched junction bases numbered 8, after V lost 7 bases and J lost 2 bases. Germline V gene lookup returns CDR1 MNHEY and CDR2 SMNVEV (reference sequence). CDR3: CASTTSGLAGNTGELFF. The DNA of the CDR3 is TGTGCCAGCACAACCTCGGGACTAGCGGGTAACACCGGGGAGCTGTTTTTT.

This chain joins TRBV6-5 and TRBJ2-3; unclear D gene. The germline V gene has CDR1 MNHEY and CDR2 SVGAGI. V lost 6 bases, J lost 5 bases, and 9 bases lay in between. This CDR3 spans 12 amino acids. The CDR3 reads CASSQSRDTQYF. DNA of the CDR3: TGTGCCAGCAGCCAGTCCCGAGATACGCAGTATTTT.

This chain links TRBV7-9 with TRBJ2-3; 7 positions match TRBD2. CDR1 is SEHNR, CDR2 FQNEAQ, per germline (reference sequence). The CDR3 sequence is 16 residues long. V shed 5 bases and J 1 base; nucleotides not matched to a gene: 9. The chain's CDR3 is CASSAGREFRTDTQYF. CDR3 coding DNA: TGTGCCAGCAGCGCCGGGCGGGAGTTTCGCACAGATACGCAGTATTTT.

This clone showed up just once. The chain links TRBV20-1 to TRBJ1-1; 7 nucleotides agree with TRBD1. Unmatched junction bases numbered 5, after V lost 6 bases and J lost 10 bases. Germline CDR1 DFQATT, CDR2 SNEGSKA (reference sequence). This CDR3 has 10 amino acids. The DNA of the CDR3 is TGCAGTGCGGGAGACAGGGCAGCTTTCTTT. This translates into CSAGDRAAFF.

The genes are TRBV4-2 and TRBJ2-3, with TRBD2 matching 10 bases. This CDR3 spans 18 amino acids. Trimming cost V 3 bases and J 2 bases; bases outside gene matches: 11. Germline lookup yields CDR1 LGHNA and CDR2 YNFKEQ. The CDR3 loop reads CASSQIRGLAGDTDTQYF. The CDR3 DNA follows: TGTGCCAGCAGCCAGATAAGGGGTCTAGCGGGAGACACAGATACGCAGTATTTT.

CDR3 sequence (DNA): TGTGCCAGTAGTATGGGGACAGGGGCCTACGAGCAGTACTTC. The encoded protein is CASSMGTGAYEQYF. The chain recombines TRBV19 with TRBJ2-7; TRBD1 aligns across 10 bases. Losses at the gene ends were 3 bases for V and 2 bases for J; bases not matched to a gene: 1. The CDR3 loop spans 14 amino acids. Germline lookup yields CDR1 LNHDA and CDR2 SQIVND (reference sequence).

This chain links TRBV7-2 with TRBJ2-7, with unresolved D. The germline V gene encodes CDR1 SGHTA and CDR2 FQGNSA. The CDR3 length is 14 residues. Deletions cut 5 bases from V and 6 bases from J, with 17 bases between. The CDR3 here is CASSPQPQRSEQYF. For the CDR3, the DNA is TGTGCCAGCAGCCCCCAACCTCAGCGCTCCGAGCAGTACTTC. Combining the CDR3 with reference TRBV7-2 and TRBJ2-7 gives the whole variable domain GAGVSQSPSNKVTEKGKDVELRCDPISGHTALYWYRQSLGQGLEFLIYFQGNSAPDKSGLPSDRFSAERTGGSVSTLTIQRTQQEDSAVYLCASSPQPQRSEQYFGPGTRLTVT.

This chain uses TRBV29-1 with TRBJ2-1; tentatively, D is TRBD1 (6 bases). V lost 8 bases and J 0 bases, leaving 17 bases between the germline ends. The CDR3 has 15 residues. CDR1 SQVTM and CDR2 ANQGSEA come from the germline V gene. The CDR3 sequence is CSTSTGSSSYNEQFF. The CDR3 bases are TGCAGCACCTCCACAGGGTCGAGCTCCTACAATGAGCAGTTCTTC.

In its sample, this clone was seen once. The CDR3 DNA reads TGTGCCAGTAGCCTGGGACTAGCGGAGACCGGGGAGCTGTTTTTT. Translating it yields CASSLGLAETGELFF. The gene calls are TRBV19 and TRBJ2-2, with 11 nucleotides matching TRBD2. Unmatched junction bases numbered 5, after V lost 6 bases and J lost 5 bases. The CDR3 sequence is 15 residues long. Germline values: CDR1 LNHDA, CDR2 SQIVND (reference sequence).

V and J are TRBV30 and TRBJ1-5, with D hard to call. Trimming left V 4 bases short and J 1 base short, with 14 bases between. CDR3 length: 15 residues. The V gene's germline CDR1 is GTSNPN and CDR2 SVGIG (reference sequence). The CDR3 DNA reads as TGTGCCTGGAAAATTGGAGGGTCCAGCAATCAGCCCCAGCATTTT. Protein sequence: CAWKIGGSSNQPQHF.

This rearrangement joins TRBV10-3 to TRBJ2-1, with TRBD2 identical over 12 bases. Germline loops: CDR1 ENHRY, CDR2 SYGVKD. After removal of 11 bases from V and 6 bases from J, the junction contained 11 bases not matched to a gene. The CDR3 sequence is 15 residues long. The CDR3 here is CASTERLAGANEQFF. CDR3 bases: TGTGCCTCAACCGAACGACTAGCGGGAGCCAATGAGCAGTTCTTC.

The chain uses TRBV11-3 and TRBJ2-1; TRBD1 aligns across 8 bases. The CDR3 loop spans 15 amino acids. The V segment lost 5 bases and the J segment 7 bases; nucleotides outside the gene matches: 10. Germline assignment: CDR1 SGHNT and CDR2 YENEEA. Here the CDR3 DNA reads TGTGCCAGCAGCCCCGATAGACAGGGGTGGAATGAGCAGTTCTTC. Protein: CASSPDRQGWNEQFF. Full variable domain (missing parts from reference TRBV11-3 and TRBJ2-1): EAGVVQSPRYKIIEKKQPVAFWCNPISGHNTLYWYLQNLGQGPELLIRYENEEAVDDSQLPKDRFSAERLKGVDSTLKIQPAELGDSAVYLCASSPDRQGWNEQFFGPGTRLTVL.

This chain joins TRBV5-5 and TRBJ2-7; tentatively, D is TRBD2 (6 bases). This CDR3 comprises 15 residues. V was shortened by 4 bases and J by 3 bases, with 17 bases between the two germline ends. The germline V gene encodes CDR1 SGHKS and CDR2 YYEKEE (reference sequence). The DNA of the CDR3 is TGTGCCAGCAGCCTGACGGACTATCTCTTCTACGAGCAGTACTTC. Its translation: CASSLTDYLFYEQYF.

This sequence joins TRBV27 and TRBJ2-7; the match to TRBD2 covers 9 bases. The CDR3 spans 15 residues. Losses at the gene ends were 5 bases for V and 1 base for J; bases not matched to a gene: 6. Per germline, CDR1 MNHEY and CDR2 SMNVEV (reference sequence). The CDR3 sequence is CASSLLAGKSYEQYF. In nucleotides, the CDR3 is TGTGCCAGCAGTCTCCTAGCGGGAAAATCCTACGAGCAGTACTTC.

This clone came up a few times. The genes are TRBV4-2 and TRBJ1-1; D gene ambiguous. This CDR3 comprises 15 residues. V lost 4 bases and J lost 0, with 12 bases in between. Germline-derived CDR1 and CDR2 are LGHNA and YNFKEQ. CDR3 sequence (DNA): TGTGCCAGCAGCCCTCAGGCGGGAATGAACACTGAAGCTTTCTTT. Amino acid sequence: CASSPQAGMNTEAFF.